The subject of this entry is one T cell receptor beta chain. Sequencing used immunoSEQ multiplex PCR; TCRdb keeps in-frame clones, though not all of them. The repertoire holds some 1.5 million clones, 98% seen once, with roughly 0.45% in the top ten. The V gene end was trimmed by 1 base and the J gene end by 7 bases; junction bases not matched to a gene: 5. Germline-derived CDR1 and CDR2 are SGHNT and YYREEE (reference sequence). The CDR3 is made up of 15 amino acids. The sample comes from a study of shared clonotypes between healthy human individuals. The chain links TRBV5-4 to TRBJ2-6; TRBD2 matches 7 bases. This TCR derives from a man aged 25-40 years in good health. The sample taken for sequencing was naive CD4+ T cells sorted from blood. Subset given: CD45RA+ positively selected. The CDR3 DNA is TGTGCCAGCAGCTTGTACGGGAGGATCGCCAACGTCCTGACTTTC. It encodes CASSLYGRIANVLTF.